These 7 T cell receptor beta chains originate from one sample sequenced in a study of shared clonotypes between healthy human individuals. Some clones are missing from TCRdb's copy, which holds only in-frame ones; the method was immunoSEQ multiplex PCR. The repertoire has fewer than 3 million clones, around 92% of them found once; the top ten carry approximately 0.4%. Sequenced sample: naive CD4+ T cells from PBMCs. Subset given: CD45RA+ positively selected. Source of these receptors: a man between 18 and 29 years old in good health. Some clones in this sample may be carry-over from other donors' samples.

The chain is built from TRBV25-1 and TRBJ1-1; 7 bases fit TRBD1. Trimming at V came to 5 bases and at J to 1 base, leaving 7 bases not matched to a gene. Germline V gene lookup returns CDR1 MGHDK and CDR2 SYGVNS. CDR3 length equals 15 residues. In DNA form, the CDR3 reads TGTGCCAGCAGTACAGGGGTGTTACGGAACACTGAAGCTTTCTTT. Amino acids: CASSTGVLRNTEAFF.

V usage is TRBV5-1 and J usage is TRBJ2-5; 15 nucleotides align to TRBD2. V shed 4 bases and J 5 bases; nucleotides not matched to a gene: 3. CDR3 length: 15 residues. The germline V gene has CDR1 SGHRS and CDR2 YFSETQ. The CDR3 loop reads CASSQGTSGGETQYF. DNA for the CDR3: TGCGCCAGCAGCCAAGGGACTAGCGGGGGGGAGACCCAGTACTTC.

The V gene is TRBV7-2, the J gene TRBJ2-3; D remains ambiguous. This CDR3 spans 16 amino acids. Germline lookup yields CDR1 SGHTA and CDR2 FQGNSA. V gave up 5 bases and J gave up 2 bases, with 17 bases separating them. The CDR3 spells CASSPRLPTTTDTQYF. CDR3 sequence (DNA): TGTGCCAGCAGCCCCCGACTGCCGACCACCACAGATACGCAGTATTTT.

V is TRBV11-2 and J is TRBJ2-1, with unresolved D. The CDR3 has 14 residues. The V and J ends lost 2 bases and 0 bases respectively, with 5 bases between them. Germline CDR1 SGHAT, CDR2 FQNNGV. The CDR3 is CASSLIFSYNEQFF. For the CDR3, the DNA is TGTGCCAGCAGCTTAATCTTCTCCTACAATGAGCAGTTCTTC.

CDR3 in amino acids: CSAGLAGVRNEQYF. The CDR3 DNA reads TGCAGCGCCGGACTAGCGGGGGTTCGGAACGAGCAGTACTTC. The chain has TRBV29-1 and TRBJ2-7, with TRBD2 matching 13 bases. In germline, CDR1 is SQVTM, CDR2 ANQGSEA. V lost 7 bases and J lost 5; bases outside the gene matches: 8. The CDR3 consists of 14 residues.

This chain joins TRBV19 and TRBJ2-3; 7 bases align to TRBD2. J was trimmed by 2 bases and V by 7 bases; bases with no gene match: 15. In germline, CDR1 is LNHDA, CDR2 SQIVND (reference sequence). The CDR3 loop spans 17 amino acids. The CDR3 sequence: CASTQTRTLAPTDTQYF. The DNA for the CDR3 is TGTGCCAGTACCCAAACCCGAACACTAGCGCCCACAGATACGCAGTATTTT.

V gene TRBV19 combines with J gene TRBJ2-7, with 14 bases that match TRBD2. V dropped 4 bases and J dropped 5; count of bases not matched to a gene: 7. The germline CDR1 and CDR2 sequences are LNHDA and SQIVND (reference sequence). There are 16 residues in the CDR3. The CDR3 nucleotides are TGTGCCAGTAGTAGGGGACTAGCGGGAGTACCCCACGAGCAGTACTTC. Translated: CASSRGLAGVPHEQYF. The whole variable domain, remainder taken from reference TRBV19 and TRBJ2-7, is DGGITQSPKYLFRKEGQNVTLSCEQNLNHDAMYWYRQDPGQGLRLIYYSQIVNDFQKGDIAEGYSVSREKKESFPLTVTSAQKNPTAFYLCASSRGLAGVPHEQYFGPGTRLTVT.